A single sample gave rise to the 3 T cell receptor beta chains below, sequenced in a study of shared clonotypes between healthy human individuals. The table came from immunoSEQ multiplex PCR; TCRdb's copy has only in-frame clones and leaves some out. The profile shows fewer than 1.6 million clones, approximately 98.5% of them singletons. Sequenced: naive CD4+ T cells sorted from blood. Subset denoted: CD45RA+ positively selected. These receptors all come from a man in his thirties or forties in good health.

The V gene is TRBV11-2, the J gene TRBJ2-5, with D perhaps assigned TRBD1 or TRBD2 (6 bases each). CDR3 size: 14 residues. Between the trimmed V and J ends, which lost 0 bases and 2 bases, there was a span of 7 bases. The germline gives CDR1 SGHAT, CDR2 FQNNGV. CDR3 residues: CASSLEGGQETQYF. CDR3 nucleotide sequence: TGTGCCAGCAGCTTAGAAGGGGGGCAAGAGACCCAGTACTTC. The complete variable domain, with remaining parts taken from reference TRBV11-2 and TRBJ2-5, reads EAGVAQSPRYKIIEKRQSVAFWCNPISGHATLYWYQQILGQGPKLLIQFQNNGVVDDSQLPKDRFSAERLKGVDSTLKIQPAKLEDSAVYLCASSLEGGQETQYFGPGTRLLVL.

V gene TRBV28 combines with J gene TRBJ2-7, with 7 bases aligning to TRBD2. The germline V gene encodes CDR1 MDHEN and CDR2 SYDVKM. Unmatched junction bases numbered 8, after V lost 8 bases and J lost 7 bases. The length of the CDR3 is 12 residues. CDR3 nucleotides: TGTGCCAGCGACGAGAGGCGGGGGGAGCAGTACTTC. Its translation is CASDERRGEQYF.

As concerns this clone: Other DNA sequences in this specimen translate into the identical CDR3. V and J are TRBV20-1 and TRBJ1-1, with D unclear. This CDR3 is built from 11 residues. Trimming took off 4 bases at V and 1 base at J, with 4 bases between the two ends. The V gene's germline CDR1 is DFQATT and CDR2 SNEGSKA (reference sequence). The CDR3 nucleotides read TGCAGTGCTACCGAGAACACTGAAGCTTTCTTT. This gives the protein CSATENTEAFF.